This TCR beta chain was recovered during a study of blood T cells in healthy people across ages. With a J-beta primer mix and a sample-barcoded 5' primer, a second PCR ran roughly 6 to 11 cycles. MiXCR, applied by TCRdb to the 5' RACE reads, yields one record per CDR3 protein. The sample lists roughly 1,800,000 distinct CDR3 sequences, just under 50% seen once, with approximately 2.1% in the top ten. The germline V and J ends were trimmed by 6 bases and 0 bases, with 30 bases remaining between them. There are 20 residues in the CDR3. CDR1 MNHEY and CDR2 SVGEGT come from the germline V gene. This TCR derives from a woman aged 40 to 50 in good health. Sequences were obtained from blood. V gene TRBV6-2 or TRBV6-3 combines with J gene TRBJ2-7, with D maybe TRBD2 (7 bases). CDR3 in amino acids: CASRPAGMVAGAISSYEQYF. CDR3 DNA sequence: TGTGCCAGCAGACCTGCCGGAATGGTTGCGGGGGCCATAAGCTCCTACGAGCAGTACTTC.